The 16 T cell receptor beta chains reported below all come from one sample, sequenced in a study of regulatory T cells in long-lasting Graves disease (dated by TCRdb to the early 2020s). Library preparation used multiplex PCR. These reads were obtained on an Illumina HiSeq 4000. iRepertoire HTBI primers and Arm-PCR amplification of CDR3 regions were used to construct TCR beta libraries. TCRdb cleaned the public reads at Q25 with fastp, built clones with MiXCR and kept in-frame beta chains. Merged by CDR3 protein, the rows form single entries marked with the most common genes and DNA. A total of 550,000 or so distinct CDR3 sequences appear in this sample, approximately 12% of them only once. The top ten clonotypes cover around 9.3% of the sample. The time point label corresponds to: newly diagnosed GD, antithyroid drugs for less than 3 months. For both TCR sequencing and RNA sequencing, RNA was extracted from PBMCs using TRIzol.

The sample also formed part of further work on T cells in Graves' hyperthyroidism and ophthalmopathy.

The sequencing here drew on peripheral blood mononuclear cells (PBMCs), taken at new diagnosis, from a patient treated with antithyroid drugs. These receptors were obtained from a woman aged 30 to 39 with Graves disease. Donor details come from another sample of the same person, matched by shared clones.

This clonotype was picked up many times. CDR3 amino acids: CASSIGTSGFYNEQFF. In nucleotides, the CDR3 is TGTGCCAGTAGTATAGGAACTAGCGGCTTCTACAATGAGCAGTTCTTC. This chain links TRBV19 with TRBJ2-1; 8 bases map to TRBD2. V trimming: 1 base; J trimming: 3 bases; junction bases outside the gene matches: 5. The CDR3 runs to 16 residues. Germline values: CDR1 LNHDA, CDR2 SQIVND (reference sequence).

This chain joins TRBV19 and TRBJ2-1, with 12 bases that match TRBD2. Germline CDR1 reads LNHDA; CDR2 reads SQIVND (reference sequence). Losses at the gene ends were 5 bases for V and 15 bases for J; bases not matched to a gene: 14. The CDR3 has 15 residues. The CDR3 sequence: CASSSWTSGKPWLFF. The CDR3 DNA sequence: TGTGCCAGTAGTTCCTGGACTAGCGGGAAGCCTTGGCTGTTCTTC.

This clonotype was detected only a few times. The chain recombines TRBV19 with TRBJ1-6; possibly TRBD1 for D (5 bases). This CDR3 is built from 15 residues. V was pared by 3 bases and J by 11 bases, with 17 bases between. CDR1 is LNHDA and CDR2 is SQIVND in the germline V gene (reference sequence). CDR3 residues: CASSMTRGVVPPLHF. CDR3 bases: TGTGCCAGTAGTATGACAAGGGGCGTCGTACCACCCCTCCACTTT.

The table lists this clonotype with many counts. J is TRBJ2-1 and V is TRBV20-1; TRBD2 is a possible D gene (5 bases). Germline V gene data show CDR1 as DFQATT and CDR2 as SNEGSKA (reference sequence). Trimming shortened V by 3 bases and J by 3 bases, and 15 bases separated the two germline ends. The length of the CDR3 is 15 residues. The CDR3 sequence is CSARNWETYYNEQFF. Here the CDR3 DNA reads TGCAGTGCTAGGAACTGGGAGACCTACTACAATGAGCAGTTCTTC.

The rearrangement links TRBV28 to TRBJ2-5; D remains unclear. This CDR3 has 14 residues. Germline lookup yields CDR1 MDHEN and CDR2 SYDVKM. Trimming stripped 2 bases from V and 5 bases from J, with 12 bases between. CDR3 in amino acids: CASSLTPRRETQYF. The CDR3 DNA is TGTGCCAGCAGTTTAACGCCGAGACGCGAGACCCAGTACTTC.

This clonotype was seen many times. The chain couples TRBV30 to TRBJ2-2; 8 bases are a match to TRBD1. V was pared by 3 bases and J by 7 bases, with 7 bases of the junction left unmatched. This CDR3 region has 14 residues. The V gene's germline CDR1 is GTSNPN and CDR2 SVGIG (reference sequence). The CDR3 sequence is CAWRTDRGVGELFF. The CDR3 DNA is TGTGCCTGGAGAACAGACAGGGGTGTCGGGGAGCTGTTTTTT.

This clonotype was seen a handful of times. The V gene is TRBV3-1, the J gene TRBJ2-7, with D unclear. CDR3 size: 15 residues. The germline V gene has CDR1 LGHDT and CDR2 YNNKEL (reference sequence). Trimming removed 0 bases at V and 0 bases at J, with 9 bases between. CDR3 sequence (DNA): TGTGCCAGCAGCCAAGATACCACCAGCTCCTACGAGCAGTACTTC. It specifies CASSQDTTSSYEQYF.

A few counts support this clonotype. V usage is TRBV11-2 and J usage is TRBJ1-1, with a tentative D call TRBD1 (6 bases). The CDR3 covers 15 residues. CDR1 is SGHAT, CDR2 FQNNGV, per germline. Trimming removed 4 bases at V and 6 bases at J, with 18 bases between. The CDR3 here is CASSSHPGGGPEAFF. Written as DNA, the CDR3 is TGTGCCAGCAGCTCTCATCCCGGTGGGGGCCCTGAAGCTTTCTTT.

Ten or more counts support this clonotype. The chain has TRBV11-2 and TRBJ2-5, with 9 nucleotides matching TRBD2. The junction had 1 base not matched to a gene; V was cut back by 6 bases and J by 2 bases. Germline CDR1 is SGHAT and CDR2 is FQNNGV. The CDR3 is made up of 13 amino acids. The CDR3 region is CASRAGGQETQYF. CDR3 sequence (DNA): TGTGCCAGCAGAGCGGGAGGACAAGAGACCCAGTACTTC. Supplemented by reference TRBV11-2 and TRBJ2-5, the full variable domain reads EAGVAQSPRYKIIEKRQSVAFWCNPISGHATLYWYQQILGQGPKLLIQFQNNGVVDDSQLPKDRFSAERLKGVDSTLKIQPAKLEDSAVYLCASRAGGQETQYFGPGTRLLVL.

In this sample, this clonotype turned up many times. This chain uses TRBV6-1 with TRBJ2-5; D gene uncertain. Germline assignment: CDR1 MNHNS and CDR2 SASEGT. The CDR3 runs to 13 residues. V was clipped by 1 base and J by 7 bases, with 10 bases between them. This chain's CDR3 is CASSEGLTVTQYF. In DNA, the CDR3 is TGTGCCAGCAGTGAAGGGCTCACGGTGACCCAGTACTTC.

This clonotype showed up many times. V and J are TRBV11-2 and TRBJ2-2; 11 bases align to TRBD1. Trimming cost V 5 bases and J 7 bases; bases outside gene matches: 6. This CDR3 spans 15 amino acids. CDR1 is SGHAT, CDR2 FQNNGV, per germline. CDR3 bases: TGTGCCAGCAGCATCGGACAGGGGGCGGGCGGGGAGCTGTTTTTT. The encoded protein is CASSIGQGAGGELFF.

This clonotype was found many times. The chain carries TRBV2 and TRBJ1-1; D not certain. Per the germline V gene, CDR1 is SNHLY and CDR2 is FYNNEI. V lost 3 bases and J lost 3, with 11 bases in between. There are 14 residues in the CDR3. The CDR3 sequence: CASSDEGSDTEAFF. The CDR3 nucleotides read TGTGCCAGCAGTGATGAAGGGTCGGACACTGAAGCTTTCTTT.

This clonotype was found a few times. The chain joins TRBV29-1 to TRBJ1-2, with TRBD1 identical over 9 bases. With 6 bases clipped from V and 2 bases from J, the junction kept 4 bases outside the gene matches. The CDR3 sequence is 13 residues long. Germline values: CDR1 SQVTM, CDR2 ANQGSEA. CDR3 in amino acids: CSVAGTGNYGYTF. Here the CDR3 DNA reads TGCAGCGTCGCCGGGACAGGGAACTATGGCTACACCTTC.

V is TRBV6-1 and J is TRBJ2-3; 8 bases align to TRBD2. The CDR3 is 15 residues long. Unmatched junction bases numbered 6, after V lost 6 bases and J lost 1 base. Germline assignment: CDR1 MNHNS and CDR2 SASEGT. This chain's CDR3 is CASSHRGGGTDTQYF. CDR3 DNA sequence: TGTGCCAGCAGCCATCGGGGGGGGGGCACAGATACGCAGTATTTT.

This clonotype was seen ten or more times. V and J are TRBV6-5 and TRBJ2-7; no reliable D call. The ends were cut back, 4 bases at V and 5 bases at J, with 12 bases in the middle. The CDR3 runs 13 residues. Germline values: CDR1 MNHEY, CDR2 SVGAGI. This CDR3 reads CASSSRATDEQYF. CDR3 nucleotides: TGTGCCAGCAGTTCCCGAGCGACTGACGAGCAGTACTTC.

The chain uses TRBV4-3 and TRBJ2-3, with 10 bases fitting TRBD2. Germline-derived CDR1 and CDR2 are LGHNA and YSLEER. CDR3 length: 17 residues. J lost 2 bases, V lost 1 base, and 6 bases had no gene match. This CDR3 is CASSQVWTSGHTDTQYF. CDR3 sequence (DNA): TGCGCCAGCAGCCAAGTTTGGACTAGCGGTCACACAGATACGCAGTATTTT.